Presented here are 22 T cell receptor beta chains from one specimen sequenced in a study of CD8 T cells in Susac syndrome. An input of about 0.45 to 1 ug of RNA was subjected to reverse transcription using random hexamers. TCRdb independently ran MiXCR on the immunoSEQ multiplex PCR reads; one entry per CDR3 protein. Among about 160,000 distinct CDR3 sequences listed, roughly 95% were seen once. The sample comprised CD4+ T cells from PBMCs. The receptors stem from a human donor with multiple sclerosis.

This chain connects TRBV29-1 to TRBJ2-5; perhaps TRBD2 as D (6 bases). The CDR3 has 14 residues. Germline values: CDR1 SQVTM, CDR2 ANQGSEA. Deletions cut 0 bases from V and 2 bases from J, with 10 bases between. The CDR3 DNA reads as TGCAGCGTTGAAGATTACGGGGGACAAGAGACCCAGTACTTC. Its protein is CSVEDYGGQETQYF.

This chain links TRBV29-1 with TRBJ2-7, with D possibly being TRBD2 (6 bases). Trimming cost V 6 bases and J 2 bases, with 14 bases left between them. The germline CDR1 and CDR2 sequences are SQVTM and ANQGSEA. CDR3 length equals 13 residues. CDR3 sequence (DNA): TGCAGCGTAGTCCGGGACTTCCCCTACGAGCAGTACTTC. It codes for CSVVRDFPYEQYF.

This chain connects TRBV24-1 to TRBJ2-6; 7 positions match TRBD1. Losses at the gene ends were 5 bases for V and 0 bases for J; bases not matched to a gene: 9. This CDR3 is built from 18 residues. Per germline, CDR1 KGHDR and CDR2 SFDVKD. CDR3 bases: TGTGCCACCAGTGCCCGACAGGGTACCCGCTCTGGGGCCAACGTCCTGACTTTC. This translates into CATSARQGTRSGANVLTF.

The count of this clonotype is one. This CDR3 is CASYRLPYAELFF. The CDR3 DNA is TGTGCCAGCTATCGACTACCGTACGCGGAGCTGTTTTTT. V usage is TRBV2 and J usage is TRBJ2-2, with a possible D match to TRBD2 (5 bases). In germline, CDR1 is SNHLY, CDR2 FYNNEI. This CDR3 contains 13 residues. Trimming shortened V by 8 bases and J by 10 bases, and 17 bases separated the two germline ends.

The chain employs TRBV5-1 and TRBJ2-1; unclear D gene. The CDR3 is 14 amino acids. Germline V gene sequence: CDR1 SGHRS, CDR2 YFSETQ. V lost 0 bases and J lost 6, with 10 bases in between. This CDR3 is CASSLEAWVNEQFF. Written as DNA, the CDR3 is TGCGCCAGCAGCTTGGAGGCTTGGGTCAATGAGCAGTTCTTC.

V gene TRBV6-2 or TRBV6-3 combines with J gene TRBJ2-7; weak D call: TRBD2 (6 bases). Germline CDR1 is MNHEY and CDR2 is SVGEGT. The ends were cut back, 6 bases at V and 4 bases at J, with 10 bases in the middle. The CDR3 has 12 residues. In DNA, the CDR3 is TGTGCCAGCAGCTCGGGGGTTTACGAGCAGTACTTC. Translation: CASSSGVYEQYF.

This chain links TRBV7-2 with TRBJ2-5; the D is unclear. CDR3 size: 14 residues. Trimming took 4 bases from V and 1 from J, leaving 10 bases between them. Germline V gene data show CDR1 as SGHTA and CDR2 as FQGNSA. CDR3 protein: CASSSGRTQETQYF. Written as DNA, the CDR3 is TGTGCCAGCAGCTCAGGACGAACCCAAGAGACCCAGTACTTC.

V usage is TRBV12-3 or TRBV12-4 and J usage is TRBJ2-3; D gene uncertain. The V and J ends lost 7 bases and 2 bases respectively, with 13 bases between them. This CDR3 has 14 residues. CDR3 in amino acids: CASIQDLYTDTQYF. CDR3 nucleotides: TGTGCCAGCATCCAGGACCTCTACACAGATACGCAGTATTTT.

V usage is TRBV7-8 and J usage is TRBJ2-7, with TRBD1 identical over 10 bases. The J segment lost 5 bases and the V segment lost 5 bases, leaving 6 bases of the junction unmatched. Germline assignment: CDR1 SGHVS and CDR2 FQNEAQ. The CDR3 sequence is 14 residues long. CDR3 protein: CASSRDRGGDEQYF. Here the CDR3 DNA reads TGTGCCAGCAGCAGGGACAGGGGAGGCGACGAGCAGTACTTC.

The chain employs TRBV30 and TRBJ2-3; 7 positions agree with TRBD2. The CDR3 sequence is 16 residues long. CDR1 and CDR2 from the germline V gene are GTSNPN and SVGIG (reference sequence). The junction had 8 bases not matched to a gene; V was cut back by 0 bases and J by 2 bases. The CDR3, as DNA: TGTGCCTGGAGTGTAAAGGCTAGCGGCCTCACAGATACGCAGTATTTT. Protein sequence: CAWSVKASGLTDTQYF. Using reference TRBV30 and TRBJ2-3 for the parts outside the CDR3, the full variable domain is SQTIHQWPATLVQPVGSPLSLECTVEGTSNPNLYWYRQAAGRGLQLLFYSVGIGQISSEVPQNLSASRPQDRQFILSSKKLLLSDSGFYLCAWSVKASGLTDTQYFGPGTRLTVL.

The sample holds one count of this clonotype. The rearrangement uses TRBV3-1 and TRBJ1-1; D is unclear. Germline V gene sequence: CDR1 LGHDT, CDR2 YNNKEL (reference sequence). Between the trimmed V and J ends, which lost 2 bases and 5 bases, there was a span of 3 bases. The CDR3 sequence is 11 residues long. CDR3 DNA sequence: TGTGCCAGCAGCCAAAGGACTGAAGCTTTCTTT. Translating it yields CASSQRTEAFF.

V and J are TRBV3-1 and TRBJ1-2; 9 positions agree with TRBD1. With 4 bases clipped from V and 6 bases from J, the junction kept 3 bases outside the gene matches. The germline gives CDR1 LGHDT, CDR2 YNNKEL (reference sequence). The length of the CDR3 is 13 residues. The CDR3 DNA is TGTGCCAGCAGCCGCCGACAGGGGGATGGCTACACCTTC. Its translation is CASSRRQGDGYTF.

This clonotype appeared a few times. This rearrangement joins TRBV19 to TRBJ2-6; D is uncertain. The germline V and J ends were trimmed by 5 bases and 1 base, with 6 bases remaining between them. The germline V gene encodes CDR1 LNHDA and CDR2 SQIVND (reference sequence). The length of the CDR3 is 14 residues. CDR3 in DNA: TGTGCCAGTAGTCTCCGGTCTGGGGCCAACGTCCTGACTTTC. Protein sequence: CASSLRSGANVLTF.

DNA for the CDR3: TGCAGCGTTGAAGATGGGGGGGCCAGGAGAGAGCAGTACTTC. Its translation is CSVEDGGARREQYF. The V call is TRBV29-1, the J call TRBJ2-7, with a tentative D call TRBD2 (7 bases). The CDR3 consists of 14 residues. Trimming removed 0 bases at V and 7 bases at J, with 16 bases between. From germline, CDR1 is SQVTM and CDR2 ANQGSEA.

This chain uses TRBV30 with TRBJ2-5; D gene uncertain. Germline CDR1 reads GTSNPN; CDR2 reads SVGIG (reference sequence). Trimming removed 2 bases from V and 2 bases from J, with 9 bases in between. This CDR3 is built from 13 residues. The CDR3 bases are TGTGCCTGGAGTAGGACCGGACAAGAGACCCAGTACTTC. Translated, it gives CAWSRTGQETQYF.

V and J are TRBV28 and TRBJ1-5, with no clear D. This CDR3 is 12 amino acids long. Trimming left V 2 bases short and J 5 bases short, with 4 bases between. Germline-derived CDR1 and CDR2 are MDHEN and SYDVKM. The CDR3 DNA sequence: TGTGCCAGCAGTTTACGATATCAGCCCCAGCATTTT. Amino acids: CASSLRYQPQHF.

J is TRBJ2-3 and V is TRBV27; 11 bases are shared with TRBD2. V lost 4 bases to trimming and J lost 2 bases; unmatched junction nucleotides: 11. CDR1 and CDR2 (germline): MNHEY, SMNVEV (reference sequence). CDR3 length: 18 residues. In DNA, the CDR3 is TGTGCCAGCAGTTCTTCCCCGACTAGCGGGACTTTCACAGATACGCAGTATTTT. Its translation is CASSSSPTSGTFTDTQYF.

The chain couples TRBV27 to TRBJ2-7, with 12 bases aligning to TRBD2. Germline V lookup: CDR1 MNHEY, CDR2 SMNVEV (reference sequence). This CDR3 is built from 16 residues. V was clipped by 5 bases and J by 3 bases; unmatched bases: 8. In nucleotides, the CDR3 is TGTGCCAGCAGTCCGGGGACTAGCGGGTTATTCTACGAGCAGTACTTC. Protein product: CASSPGTSGLFYEQYF.

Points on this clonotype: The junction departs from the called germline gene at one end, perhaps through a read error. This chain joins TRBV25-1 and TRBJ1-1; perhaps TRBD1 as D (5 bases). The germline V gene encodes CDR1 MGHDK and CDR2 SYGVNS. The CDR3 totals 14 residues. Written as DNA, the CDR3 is TGTGCCAGCAGTGAATTTCAGGGAAACACTGAAGCTTTTTTT. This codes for CASSEFQGNTEAFF.

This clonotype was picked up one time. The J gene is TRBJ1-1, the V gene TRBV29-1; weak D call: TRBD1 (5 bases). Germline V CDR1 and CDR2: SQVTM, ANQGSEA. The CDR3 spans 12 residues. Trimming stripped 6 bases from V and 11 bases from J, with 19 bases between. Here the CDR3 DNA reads TGCAGCGTCAGCGACAGTGGAGGAAGGGCTTTCTTT. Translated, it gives CSVSDSGGRAFF.

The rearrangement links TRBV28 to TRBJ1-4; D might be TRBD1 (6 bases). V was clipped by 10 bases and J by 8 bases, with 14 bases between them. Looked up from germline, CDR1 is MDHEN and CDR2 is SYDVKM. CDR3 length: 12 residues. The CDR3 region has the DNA TGTGCCACCTCTTACAGGGAAGAAAAACTGTTTTTT. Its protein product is CATSYREEKLFF.

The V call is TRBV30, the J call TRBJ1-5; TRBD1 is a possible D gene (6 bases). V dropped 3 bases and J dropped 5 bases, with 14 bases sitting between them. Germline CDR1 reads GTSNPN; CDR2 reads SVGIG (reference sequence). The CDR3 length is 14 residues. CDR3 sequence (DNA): TGTGCCTGGAGCGGCGGGACACGGGATCAGCCCCAGCATTTT. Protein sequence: CAWSGGTRDQPQHF.